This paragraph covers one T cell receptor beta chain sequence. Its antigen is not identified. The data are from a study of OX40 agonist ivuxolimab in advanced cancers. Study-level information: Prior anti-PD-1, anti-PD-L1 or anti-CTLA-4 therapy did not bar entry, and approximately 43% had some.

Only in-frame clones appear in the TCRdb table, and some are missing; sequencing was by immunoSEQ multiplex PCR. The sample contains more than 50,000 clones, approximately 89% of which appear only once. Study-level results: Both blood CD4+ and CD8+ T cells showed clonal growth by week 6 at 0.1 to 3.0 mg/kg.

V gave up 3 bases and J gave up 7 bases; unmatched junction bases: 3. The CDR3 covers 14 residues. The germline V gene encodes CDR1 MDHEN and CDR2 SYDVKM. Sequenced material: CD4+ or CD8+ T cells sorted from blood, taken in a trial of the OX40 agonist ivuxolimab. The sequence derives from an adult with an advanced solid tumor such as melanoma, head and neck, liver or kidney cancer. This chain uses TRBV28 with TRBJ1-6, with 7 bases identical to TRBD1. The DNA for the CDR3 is TGTGCCAGCAGTTTTCCGGGACAGAATTCACCCCTCCACTTT. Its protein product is CASSFPGQNSPLHF.